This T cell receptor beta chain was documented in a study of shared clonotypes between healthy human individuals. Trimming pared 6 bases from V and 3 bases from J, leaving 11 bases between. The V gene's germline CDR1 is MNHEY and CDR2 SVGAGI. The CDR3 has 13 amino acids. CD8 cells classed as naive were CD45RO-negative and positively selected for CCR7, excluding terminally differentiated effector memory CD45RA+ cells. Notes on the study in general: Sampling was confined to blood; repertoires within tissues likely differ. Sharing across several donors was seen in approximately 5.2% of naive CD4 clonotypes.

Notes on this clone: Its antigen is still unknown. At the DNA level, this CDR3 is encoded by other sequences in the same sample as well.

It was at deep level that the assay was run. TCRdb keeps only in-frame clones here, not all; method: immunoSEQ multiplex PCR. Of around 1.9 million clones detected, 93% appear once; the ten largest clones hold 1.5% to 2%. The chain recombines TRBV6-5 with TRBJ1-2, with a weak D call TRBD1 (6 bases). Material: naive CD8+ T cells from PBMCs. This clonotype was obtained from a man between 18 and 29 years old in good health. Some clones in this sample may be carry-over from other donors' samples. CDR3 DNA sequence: TGTGCCAGCAGCCACAGGGAAGACTATGGCTACACCTTC. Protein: CASSHREDYGYTF.